A single sample is the source of the 16 T cell receptor beta chains below, sequenced in a study of blood T cell repertoires in COVID-19. Measured with immunoSEQ multiplex PCR; TCRdb has only the in-frame clones, and not every one. Of a few hundred thousand clones listed, 75% to 90% are singletons. The sequenced sample was peripheral blood. These receptors came from a man between 60 and 75 years old who had recovered from COVID-19.

V is TRBV5-5 and J is TRBJ2-1; D is perhaps TRBD2 (6 bases). V was shortened by 1 base and J by 6 bases, with 14 bases between the two germline ends. Germline V gene sequence: CDR1 SGHKS, CDR2 YYEKEE (reference sequence). The CDR3 contains 15 residues. This CDR3 is CASSLLGFGSNEQFF. The DNA for the CDR3 is TGTGCCAGCAGCTTGCTGGGATTCGGGAGCAATGAGCAGTTCTTC.

The chain uses TRBV5-4 and TRBJ2-7; 8 nucleotides agree with TRBD1. Germline CDR1 is SGHNT and CDR2 is YYREEE (reference sequence). This CDR3 comprises 16 residues. The V gene end was trimmed by 3 bases and the J gene end by 3 bases; junction bases not matched to a gene: 11. The CDR3 DNA reads as TGTGCCAGCAGCTCAGTCGCCGGGACAGGCCACTACGAGCAGTACTTC. This encodes CASSSVAGTGHYEQYF.

The chain recombines TRBV7-9 with TRBJ2-6; 7 bases are a match to TRBD2. The V gene end was trimmed by 5 bases and the J gene end by 2 bases; junction bases not matched to a gene: 9. This CDR3 comprises 17 residues. Germline assignment: CDR1 SEHNR and CDR2 FQNEAQ (reference sequence). The CDR3 nucleotides are TGTGCCAGCAGCCAACTAAGACTAGCCACTGGGGCCAACGTCCTGACTTTC. It codes for CASSQLRLATGANVLTF.

This clone was found once. The chain uses TRBV14 and TRBJ2-1, with 11 bases lining up with TRBD1. V trimming: 3 bases; J trimming: 7 bases; junction bases outside the gene matches: 5. In germline, CDR1 is SGHDN, CDR2 FVKESK. The CDR3 runs 15 residues. The CDR3: CASSHRDRGGNEQFF. In DNA, the CDR3 is TGTGCCAGCAGCCACCGGGACAGGGGGGGGAATGAGCAGTTCTTC.

V usage is TRBV11-3 and J usage is TRBJ1-2, with 7 positions matching TRBD1. V lost 0 bases, J lost 6 bases, and 7 bases stayed unmatched. CDR3 length equals 15 residues. Germline V gene sequence: CDR1 SGHNT, CDR2 YENEEA. The CDR3 reads CASSLDTGVVDGYTF. For the CDR3, the DNA is TGTGCCAGCAGCTTAGATACAGGGGTGGTGGATGGCTACACCTTC.

The V gene is TRBV29-1, the J gene TRBJ2-1; D is unresolved. Germline V gives CDR1 SQVTM, CDR2 ANQGSEA. Between the trimmed V and J ends, which lost 6 bases and 10 bases, there was a span of 22 bases. CDR3 length: 14 residues. The CDR3 bases are TGCAGCGTGCGCGCCGGCCCTTCTTACAGCGAGCAGTTCTTC. Amino acid sequence: CSVRAGPSYSEQFF.

The chain joins TRBV7-9 to TRBJ1-2; D is perhaps TRBD1 (6 bases). CDR1 is SEHNR and CDR2 is FQNEAQ in the germline V gene (reference sequence). Trimming removed 5 bases at V and 6 bases at J, with 28 bases between. This CDR3 is built from 18 residues. DNA of the CDR3: TGTGCCAGCAGCGGATCCCTCCAAACAGGAACAGGGTTGCATGGCTACACCTTC. This sequence encodes CASSGSLQTGTGLHGYTF.

This clone was observed at least ten times. The chain combines TRBV12-5 with TRBJ2-7, with 9 positions matching TRBD1. The CDR3 is 13 residues long. Germline values: CDR1 LGHNT, CDR2 FRNRAP. V trimming: 2 bases; J trimming: 9 bases; junction bases outside the gene matches: 5. The CDR3 nucleotides read TGTGCTAGTGGTTTGCCGGGACAGGGCGCGCAGTACTTC. Translated, it gives CASGLPGQGAQYF.

The J gene is TRBJ2-3, the V gene TRBV6-1, with 8 bases identical to TRBD2. V was clipped by 1 base and J by 3 bases; unmatched bases: 3. The CDR3 sequence is 15 residues long. The V gene's germline CDR1 is MNHNS and CDR2 SASEGT. CDR3 nucleotide sequence: TGTGCCAGCAGTGAAGGGACTAGCACAACAGATACGCAGTATTTT. Protein: CASSEGTSTTDTQYF.

The chain joins TRBV28 to TRBJ2-1; TRBD2 matches 12 bases. The V segment lost 5 bases and the J segment 3 bases; nucleotides outside the gene matches: 17. The CDR3 is made up of 20 amino acids. Germline lookup yields CDR1 MDHEN and CDR2 SYDVKM. The CDR3 loop is CASSTTVASGRGYYYNEQFF. The DNA for the CDR3 is TGTGCCAGCAGTACGACAGTCGCTAGCGGGAGGGGGTATTACTACAATGAGCAGTTCTTC. Filled out from reference TRBV28 and TRBJ2-1, the complete variable domain reads DVKVTQSSRYLVKRTGEKVFLECVQDMDHENMFWYRQDPGLGLRLIYFSYDVKMKEKGDIPEGYSVSREKKERFSLILESASTNQTSMYLCASSTTVASGRGYYYNEQFFGPGTRLTVL.

A single count supports this clone. The chain links TRBV6-5 to TRBJ2-7; possibly TRBD2 for D (5 bases). Trimming removed 6 bases at V and 7 bases at J, with 7 bases between. This CDR3 contains 10 residues. The germline V gene encodes CDR1 MNHEY and CDR2 SVGAGI. CDR3 amino acids: CASREREQYF. The CDR3 nucleotides read TGTGCCAGCAGAGAGCGGGAGCAGTACTTC.

The chain joins TRBV14 to TRBJ2-7; D is perhaps TRBD1 (5 bases). The CDR3 runs 14 residues. Germline CDR1 is SGHDN and CDR2 is FVKESK. V lost 0 bases, J lost 6 bases, and 12 bases lay in between. Written as DNA, the CDR3 is TGTGCCAGCAGCCAAGAGGCAGGGATGGTCGAGCAGTACTTC. It encodes CASSQEAGMVEQYF.

This clone was seen more than once but under ten times. The rearrangement joins TRBV10-1 to TRBJ2-7, with D possibly being TRBD2 (6 bases). CDR1 and CDR2 from the germline V gene are WNHNN and SYGVQD (reference sequence). CDR3 size: 14 residues. Trimming took off 2 bases at V and 2 bases at J, with 10 bases between the two ends. CDR3 nucleotides: TGCGCCAGCAGTGAGGAGGGACTCCCCTACGAGCAGTACTTC. Residues: CASSEEGLPYEQYF.

The chain uses TRBV6-5 and TRBJ2-3; D may be TRBD2 (5 bases). The CDR3 totals 14 residues. The V end lost 7 bases, the J end lost 0 bases, and 11 bases lay between the germline ends. Germline V gene lookup returns CDR1 MNHEY and CDR2 SVGAGI. The CDR3 protein is CASKEGHSTDTQYF. As DNA, the CDR3 is TGTGCCAGCAAAGAGGGCCATAGCACAGATACGCAGTATTTT.

This rearrangement joins TRBV7-9 to TRBJ2-5; TRBD1 matches 9 bases. CDR1 is SEHNR, CDR2 FQNEAQ, per germline (reference sequence). This CDR3 has 15 amino acids. After removal of 4 bases from V and 1 base from J, the junction contained 4 bases not matched to a gene. CDR3 amino acids: CASSYGQGPQETQYF. The CDR3 DNA sequence: TGTGCCAGCAGCTACGGACAGGGGCCCCAAGAGACCCAGTACTTC.

The count of this clone is one. The V gene is TRBV7-2, the J gene TRBJ2-2; 8 bases agree with TRBD1. J gave up 5 bases and V 3 bases, and 5 bases lay outside the gene matches. CDR1 and CDR2 from the germline V gene are SGHTA and FQGNSA. This CDR3 comprises 15 residues. The CDR3 bases are TGTGCCAGCAGCTTTTCAACAGGGGGGACCGGGGAGCTGTTTTTT. Its translation: CASSFSTGGTGELFF.